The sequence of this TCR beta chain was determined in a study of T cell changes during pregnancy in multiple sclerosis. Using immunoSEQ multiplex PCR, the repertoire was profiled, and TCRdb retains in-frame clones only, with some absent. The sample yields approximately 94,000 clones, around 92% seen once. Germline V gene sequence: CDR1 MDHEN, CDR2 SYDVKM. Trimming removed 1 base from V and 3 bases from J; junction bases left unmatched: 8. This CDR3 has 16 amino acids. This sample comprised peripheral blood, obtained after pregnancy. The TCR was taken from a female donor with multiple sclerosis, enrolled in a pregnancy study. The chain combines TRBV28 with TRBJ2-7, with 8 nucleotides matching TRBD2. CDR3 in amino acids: CASSLLRGALDYEQYF. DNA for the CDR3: TGTGCCAGCAGTTTATTGCGGGGGGCTTTGGACTACGAGCAGTACTTC. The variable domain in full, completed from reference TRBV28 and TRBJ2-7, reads DVKVTQSSRYLVKRTGEKVFLECVQDMDHENMFWYRQDPGLGLRLIYFSYDVKMKEKGDIPEGYSVSREKKERFSLILESASTNQTSMYLCASSLLRGALDYEQYFGPGTRLTVT.